A single count supports the clone carrying this T cell receptor beta chain. The sample belongs to a study of shared T cell receptors in the human thymus. Repertoires were generated with immunoSEQ multiplex PCR, while TCRdb's copy carries only in-frame clones and drops some. The top ten hold just under 0.0095% of the sample, which has 630,000 or so clones, 70% to 90% seen once. Germline V lookup: CDR1 MNHNY, CDR2 SVGAGI (reference sequence). Trimming pared 6 bases from V and 2 bases from J, leaving 13 bases between. The CDR3 runs to 15 residues. These data also featured in a second study, about human thymus T cells. As that report states: Among thymic and blood repertoires, usage of V and J genes appeared biased. Unrelated individuals reportedly shared highly overlapping thymic TCR repertoires.

The sample taken for sequencing was thymocytes. This TCR derives from a boy younger than two with a congenital heart defect. The chain uses TRBV6-6 and TRBJ1-4, with unresolved D. CDR3 bases: TGTGCCAGCAGACCCGGTGGAGGCACTAATGAAAAACTGTTTTTT. Its translation is CASRPGGGTNEKLFF.